The present T cell receptor beta chain was sequenced within a study of blood T cells in healthy people across ages. With a J-beta primer mix and a sample-barcoded 5' primer, a second PCR ran 7 to 11 cycles. TCRdb re-derived calls from the 5' RACE reads in MiXCR, one entry per CDR3 protein. In the table there are about 830,000 distinct CDR3 sequences, less than 80% of which are singletons. With 6 bases removed from V and 8 bases from J, the gap between germline ends came to 13 bases. Germline V gene sequence: CDR1 SGHVS, CDR2 FQNEAQ. This CDR3 spans 12 amino acids. This sequence was found in a man aged 30-40 years in good health. The sample consisted of blood. The chain links TRBV7-8 to TRBJ1-2, with D perhaps TRBD1 (5 bases). CDR3 in DNA: TGTGCCAGCAGACCCCCGGGGGAAGGCTACACCTTC. Residues: CASRPPGEGYTF.